The sequence of this T cell receptor beta chain was determined in a study of shared clonotypes between healthy human individuals. Study-wide results and caveats: Blood was the only sampled material, and tissue repertoires likely differ.

The germline V gene has CDR1 MNHEY and CDR2 SVGAGI. V shed 2 bases and J shed 2 bases, with 3 bases lying between them. The CDR3 has 12 amino acids. Sequencing used immunoSEQ multiplex PCR; TCRdb keeps in-frame clones, though not all of them. The data show roughly 2 million clones, nearly 97% seen once. A note on this clone: Its target is unknown.

V usage is TRBV6-5 and J usage is TRBJ2-5; D is unresolved. Sequencing was performed on naive CD4+ T cells sorted from blood. The subset was: CD45RA+ positively selected. This sequence was found in a man between 18 and 29 years old in good health. The CDR3 DNA sequence: TGTGCCAGCAGTTACCTTCAAGAGACCCAGTACTTC. It yields the protein CASSYLQETQYF.